The T cell receptor (beta chain) under discussion was sequenced for a study of identical twins. Using its own MiXCR run on the 5' RACE reads, TCRdb lists one record per CDR3 protein. Of some 100,000 distinct CDR3 sequences in the sample, about 6% were seen once. This clonotype was seen ten or more times. CDR1 and CDR2 from the germline V gene are MNHEY and SVGAGI. V shed 7 bases and J shed 0 bases, with 7 bases lying between them. The CDR3 totals 14 residues. Specimen: memory T cells sorted from blood. The clonotype originates from a woman aged 45-65 years in good health. The chain links TRBV6-5 to TRBJ2-6, with unresolved D. CDR3 bases: TGTGCCAGCATACAACTCTCTGGGGCCAACGTCCTGACTTTC. The encoded protein is CASIQLSGANVLTF.